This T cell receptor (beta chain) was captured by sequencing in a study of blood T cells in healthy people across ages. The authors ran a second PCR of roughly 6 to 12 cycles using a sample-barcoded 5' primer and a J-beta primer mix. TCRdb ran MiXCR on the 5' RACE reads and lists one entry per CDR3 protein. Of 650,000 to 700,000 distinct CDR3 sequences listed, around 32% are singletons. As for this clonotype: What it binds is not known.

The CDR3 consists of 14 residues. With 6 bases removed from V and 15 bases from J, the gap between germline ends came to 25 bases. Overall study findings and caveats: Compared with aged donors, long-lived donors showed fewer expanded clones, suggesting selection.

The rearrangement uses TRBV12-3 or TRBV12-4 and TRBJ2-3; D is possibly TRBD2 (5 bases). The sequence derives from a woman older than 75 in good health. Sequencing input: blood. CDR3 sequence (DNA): TGTGCCAGCAGCCGAGGACTTGAAACAGATATGCAATATTTT. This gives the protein CASSRGLETDMQYF.